These T cell receptor beta chains were read from a single sample in a study of blood T cell repertoires in COVID-19. Clones were read by immunoSEQ multiplex PCR, and TCRdb kept only the in-frame ones, dropping some. The sample includes about 98,000 clones, roughly 82% of them seen just once. The sequencing sample was made of peripheral blood. These receptors were obtained from a man aged 70 or older with active or convalescent COVID-19. The CDR3 runs from the conserved cysteine through the conserved F or W. The order of the fields is V gene, D gene, clone size, J gene, CDR3 DNA, CDR3 protein. D genes are given only for firm matches. Only some rows state a clone size, as once, few, many or a class for expanded clones.

TRBV11-3	NA	NA	TRBJ1-2	TGTGCCAGCAGCTGGGCGGGGGATGGCTACACCTTC	CASSWAGDGYTF
TRBV12-3/TRBV12-4	NA	NA	TRBJ1-2	TGTGCCAGCAGTGTCCTTAACTATGGCTACACCTTC	CASSVLNYGYTF
TRBV13	NA	NA	TRBJ2-7	TGTGCCAGCAGCTTAGGCGCCGGGGGAGGTGTCTACGAGCAGTACTTC	CASSLGAGGGVYEQYF
TRBV7-2	TRBD1	NA	TRBJ2-7	TGTGCCAGCAGCTTAGGATACAGGGGGCGCTTCTACGAGCAGTACTTC	CASSLGYRGRFYEQYF
TRBV6-1	NA	NA	TRBJ2-3	TGTGCCAGCAGTGACAGACTGTTGGTAACAGATACGCAGTATTTT	CASSDRLLVTDTQYF
TRBV3-1/TRBV3-2	TRBD1	NA	TRBJ1-2	TGTGCCAGCAGCCAAGCGGGACAGGGGGATCTTTATGGCTACACCTTC	CASSQAGQGDLYGYTF
TRBV3-1/TRBV3-2	TRBD2	NA	TRBJ2-5	TGTGCCAGCAGCCAAGGACTAGCAGTCCAAGAGACCCAGTACTTC	CASSQGLAVQETQYF
TRBV6-6	TRBD1	few	TRBJ1-1	TGTGCCAGCAGTCGACAGGGGTCGAACACTGAAGCTTTCTTT	CASSRQGSNTEAFF
TRBV6-1	NA	NA	TRBJ1-2	TGTGCCAGCAGTGAAATTGGGGCGGCTAGGTCCTATGGCTACACCTTC	CASSEIGAARSYGYTF
TRBV5-6	NA	NA	TRBJ2-7	TGTGCCAGCAGCCCCACCTGGCACGAGCAGTACTTC	CASSPTWHEQYF
TRBV27	NA	few	TRBJ1-6	TGTGCCAGCAGTTTAAATAAGGGGGGGCTACCTGGCTCCTATAATTCACCCCTCCACTTT	CASSLNKGGLPGSYNSPLHF
TRBV29-1	TRBD1	few	TRBJ1-5	TGCAGCGTTGGGGACAGGGGACAGCCCCAGCATTTT	CSVGDRGQPQHF
TRBV27	TRBD1	NA	TRBJ1-1	TGTGCCAGCTCCTGGACAGGCCTGAACACTGAAGCTTTCTTT	CASSWTGLNTEAFF
TRBV6-1	TRBD1	NA	TRBJ2-1	TGTGCCAGCAGTGGGACAGGGGACTCAACCTACAATGAGCAGTTCTTC	CASSGTGDSTYNEQFF
TRBV9	TRBD1	once	TRBJ1-1	TGTGCCAGCAGCGAGACACAGGGGCGCACTGAAGCTTTCTTT	CASSETQGRTEAFF
TRBV4-1	TRBD1	NA	TRBJ2-3	TGCGCCAGCAGCCAAGAACGGCAGGGGGCTACGCAGTATTTT	CASSQERQGATQYF
TRBV7-2	TRBD1	NA	TRBJ1-2	TGTGCCAGCAGCCCACAGGGGTATGGCTACACCTTC	CASSPQGYGYTF
TRBV5-1	TRBD1	NA	TRBJ2-5	TGCGCCAGCAGCTTGGAAGGGGGCGCATACGAGACCCAGTACTTC	CASSLEGGAYETQYF
TRBV5-6	TRBD1	few	TRBJ1-2	TGTGCCAGCACCCGAAGGGGGCGTAACTATGGCTACACCTTC	CASTRRGRNYGYTF
TRBV7-2	NA	NA	TRBJ2-7	TGTGCCAGCAGCCGTAGTGGGGGCCCTACCTACGAGCAGTACTTC	CASSRSGGPTYEQYF
TRBV11-1	NA	NA	TRBJ2-5	TGTGCCAGCAGCTTAGTGGGGCGGGGATTAGAGACCCAGTACTTC	CASSLVGRGLETQYF
TRBV5-4	TRBD1	NA	TRBJ2-4	TGTGCCAGCAGCCGGGACAGTGCACGACGGGCCAAAAACATTCAGTACTTC	CASSRDSARRAKNIQYF
TRBV7-9	TRBD1	NA	TRBJ1-4	TGTGCCAGCAGCTCCGGGACAGGTTCTAATGAAAAACTGTTTTTT	CASSSGTGSNEKLFF